This entry lists 27 T cell receptor beta chains sequenced from one sample in a study of blood T cell repertoires in COVID-19. Some clones are missing from TCRdb's copy, which holds only in-frame ones; the method was immunoSEQ multiplex PCR. The sample holds about 350,000 clones, around nine tenths seen once. The source material was PBMCs or T cells enriched from blood (not recorded which). The origin of the receptors is a woman aged 25 to 45 who had been exposed to COVID-19.

The V call is TRBV5-4, the J call TRBJ2-7; 14 nucleotides line up with TRBD2. Germline V gene data show CDR1 as SGHNT and CDR2 as YYREEE (reference sequence). V gave up 5 bases and J gave up 4 bases; unmatched junction bases: 11. This CDR3 spans 17 amino acids. In DNA, the CDR3 is TGTGCCAGCAGGGAGGGACTAGCGGGAGAACTAGGTTACGAGCAGTACTTC. Amino acids: CASREGLAGELGYEQYF.

As DNA, the CDR3 is TGCGCCAGCAGCTTGGAGGGGCGGTCACCCCTCCACTTT. Residues: CASSLEGRSPLHF. The V call is TRBV5-1, the J call TRBJ1-6; TRBD1 might be the D (5 bases). Germline V gives CDR1 SGHRS, CDR2 YFSETQ. The CDR3 is 13 residues long. Trimming removed 0 bases at V and 10 bases at J, with 8 bases between.

A few counts support this clone. The chain joins TRBV6-5 to TRBJ2-7; D perhaps matches TRBD1 (5 bases). CDR3 length: 14 residues. With 8 bases removed from V and 6 bases from J, the gap between germline ends came to 20 bases. Germline V gives CDR1 MNHEY, CDR2 SVGAGI. The CDR3 is CASSPRGYSPEQYF. CDR3 DNA sequence: TGTGCCAGCTCCCCAAGGGGCTATTCCCCCGAGCAGTACTTC.

The chain joins TRBV5-1 to TRBJ2-1, with TRBD1 matching over 7 bases. Losses at the gene ends were 3 bases for V and 5 bases for J; bases not matched to a gene: 8. The CDR3 covers 15 residues. Germline CDR1 reads SGHRS; CDR2 reads YFSETQ. CDR3: CASSSPGQIHNEQFF. Here the CDR3 DNA reads TGCGCCAGCAGCTCCCCGGGACAGATACACAATGAGCAGTTCTTC.

V is TRBV7-9 and J is TRBJ1-3; D is unclear. Germline CDR1 and CDR2: SEHNR and FQNEAQ (reference sequence). Deletions cut 5 bases from V and 0 bases from J, with 8 bases between. The length of the CDR3 is 14 residues. CDR3 bases: TGTGCCAGCAGCCGCGACACCTCTGGAAACACCATATATTTT. It translates to CASSRDTSGNTIYF.

The chain combines TRBV14 with TRBJ1-1; D remains unclear. Trimming shortened V by 3 bases and J by 3 bases, and 5 bases separated the two germline ends. The CDR3 loop spans 12 amino acids. Per the germline V gene, CDR1 is SGHDN and CDR2 is FVKESK. The CDR3 loop reads CASSHYDTEAFF. The CDR3 coding sequence is TGTGCCAGCAGCCACTACGACACTGAAGCTTTCTTT.

The chain joins TRBV27 to TRBJ1-5; maybe TRBD1 (6 bases). V was shortened by 3 bases and J by 1 base, with 16 bases between the two germline ends. The V gene's germline CDR1 is MNHEY and CDR2 SMNVEV (reference sequence). The CDR3 runs to 17 residues. In DNA, the CDR3 is TGTGCCAGCAGTTTTGCAGGGGCCCAAGGGAGCAATCAGCCCCAGCATTTT. As protein: CASSFAGAQGSNQPQHF.

This sequence joins TRBV7-9 and TRBJ2-7, with D possibly matching TRBD2 (7 bases). V lost 2 bases, J lost 0 bases, and 23 bases lay in between. The germline CDR1 and CDR2 sequences are SEHNR and FQNEAQ (reference sequence). This CDR3 comprises 19 residues. CDR3 in amino acids: CASSLIGSLGGASSYEQYF. CDR3 DNA: TGTGCCAGCAGCTTAATAGGGAGTCTGGGGGGGGCTTCCTCCTACGAGCAGTACTTC.

The chain is built from TRBV6-1 and TRBJ1-5, with 7 bases identical to TRBD1. Germline assignment: CDR1 MNHNS and CDR2 SASEGT. The V segment lost 3 bases and the J segment 3 bases; nucleotides outside the gene matches: 8. This CDR3 is built from 16 residues. CDR3 sequence (DNA): TGTGCCAGCAGTGACAGACAGGGTTGGGCCAATCAGCCCCAGCATTTT. It translates to CASSDRQGWANQPQHF.

V and J are TRBV18 and TRBJ2-1; TRBD2 is a possible D gene (5 bases). Germline loops: CDR1 KGHSH, CDR2 LQKENI. Trimming left V 5 bases short and J 5 bases short, with 16 bases between. CDR3 length: 15 residues. The CDR3 spells CASSTGLTVNNEQFF. The CDR3, as DNA: TGTGCCAGCTCAACTGGACTGACTGTGAACAATGAGCAGTTCTTC.

V and J are TRBV29-1 and TRBJ2-3; no firm D call. CDR1 and CDR2 (germline): SQVTM, ANQGSEA. CDR3 length equals 12 residues. V dropped 3 bases and J dropped 3 bases, with 7 bases sitting between them. CDR3 DNA: TGCAGCGTTGAGTATACTACAGATACGCAGTATTTT. This translates into CSVEYTTDTQYF.

This rearrangement joins TRBV2 to TRBJ1-6; TRBD1 matches at 8 bases. This CDR3 contains 19 residues. The germline CDR1 and CDR2 sequences are SNHLY and FYNNEI. Unmatched junction bases numbered 19, after V lost 4 bases and J lost 8 bases. The DNA for the CDR3 is TGTGCCAGCAGTGGCCCGGGACAGGCACCCGTTGGTGTGGATTCACCCCTCCACTTT. It translates to CASSGPGQAPVGVDSPLHF.

J is TRBJ2-5 and V is TRBV10-3, with 9 bases lining up with TRBD2. Germline CDR1 is ENHRY and CDR2 is SYGVKD. The CDR3 length is 14 residues. The V gene end was trimmed by 8 bases and the J gene end by 7 bases; junction bases not matched to a gene: 11. The CDR3 protein is CAIGGGSGSGTQYF. The CDR3 region has the DNA TGTGCCATCGGAGGGGGTAGCGGGAGCGGGACCCAGTACTTC.

This chain connects TRBV5-1 to TRBJ1-1, with TRBD1 as a possible D gene (5 bases). The length of the CDR3 is 15 residues. Germline-derived CDR1 and CDR2 are SGHRS and YFSETQ. The V end was cut by 2 bases, the J end by 5 bases, with 16 bases between. This CDR3 reads CASSLFATGGTEAFF. CDR3 DNA: TGCGCCAGCAGCTTATTCGCCACAGGTGGGACTGAAGCTTTCTTT. Full variable domain (outside the CDR3, taken from reference TRBV5-1 and TRBJ1-1): KAGVTQTPRYLIKTRGQQVTLSCSPISGHRSVSWYQQTPGQGLQFLFEYFSETQRNKGNFPGRFSGRQFSNSRSEMNVSTLELGDSALYLCASSLFATGGTEAFFGQGTRLTVV.

Written as DNA, the CDR3 is TGTGCCAGCAGCCCTACTAGCGGGACGACAGATACGCAGTATTTT. As protein: CASSPTSGTTDTQYF. This chain links TRBV5-4 with TRBJ2-3, with 10 bases aligning to TRBD2. The V and J ends lost 4 bases and 3 bases, in that order; junction bases with no gene match: 5. The CDR3 is 15 amino acids. CDR1 is SGHNT and CDR2 is YYREEE in the germline V gene (reference sequence).

The chain uses TRBV7-9 and TRBJ1-2, with D maybe TRBD1 (6 bases). With 11 bases removed from V and 5 bases from J, the gap between germline ends came to 12 bases. Germline V lookup: CDR1 SEHNR, CDR2 FQNEAQ (reference sequence). The CDR3 sequence is 11 residues long. This CDR3 reads CAEQGSYGYTF. CDR3 in DNA: TGTGCCGAGCAGGGGAGTTATGGCTACACCTTC.

The chain combines TRBV10-3 with TRBJ2-5; 10 bases agree with TRBD2. Trimming removed 6 bases from V and 1 base from J; junction bases left unmatched: 2. CDR1 is ENHRY, CDR2 SYGVKD, per germline. The CDR3 loop spans 14 amino acids. The CDR3 DNA reads TGTGCCATCAGGGTAGCGGGAGGCCAAGAGACCCAGTACTTC. Amino acid sequence: CAIRVAGGQETQYF.

This chain connects TRBV3-1 (or the pseudogene TRBV3-2) to TRBJ1-5, with D tentatively TRBD1 (5 bases). The CDR3 loop spans 16 amino acids. Germline V gene lookup returns CDR1 LGHDT and CDR2 YNNKEL (reference sequence). V was clipped by 1 base and J by 4 bases, with 14 bases between them. The DNA of the CDR3 is TGTGCCAGCAGCCAAGGGTCCGGGGGTGGAAATCAGCCCCAGCATTTT. Amino acids: CASSQGSGGGNQPQHF.

The gene calls are TRBV28 and TRBJ2-7, with 11 bases fitting TRBD2. The CDR3 is made up of 14 amino acids. The germline gives CDR1 MDHEN, CDR2 SYDVKM. The V gene end was trimmed by 4 bases and the J gene end by 5 bases; junction bases not matched to a gene: 4. The CDR3 bases are TGTGCCAGCAGTTACACTAGCGGGAGCGACGAGCAGTACTTC. Its translation is CASSYTSGSDEQYF.

The chain carries TRBV2 and TRBJ2-6; D may be TRBD2 (6 bases). Germline V gives CDR1 SNHLY, CDR2 FYNNEI. The CDR3 loop spans 17 amino acids. Trimming removed 3 bases at V and 0 bases at J, with 12 bases between. In DNA form, the CDR3 reads TGTGCCAGCAGTGACGCGGGGTGGGGCTCTGGGGCCAACGTCCTGACTTTC. It is translated as CASSDAGWGSGANVLTF.

This clone has more than one count but fewer than ten. V usage is TRBV6-5 and J usage is TRBJ2-1; a weak D match, TRBD1 (6 bases). The ends were cut back, 8 bases at V and 6 bases at J, with 17 bases in the middle. The CDR3 contains 14 residues. The germline V gene has CDR1 MNHEY and CDR2 SVGAGI. The DNA of the CDR3 is TGTGCCAGCTTTCCTGGTGGGGGCTTCAATGAGCAGTTCTTC. It translates to CASFPGGGFNEQFF.

The chain employs TRBV2 and TRBJ2-3; D perhaps matches TRBD2 (6 bases). The germline gives CDR1 SNHLY, CDR2 FYNNEI. V lost 6 bases to trimming and J lost 2 bases, with 15 bases between them. The CDR3 has 15 amino acids. The CDR3 reads CASRDGTSITDTQYF. CDR3 coding DNA: TGTGCCAGCAGGGACGGGACTTCTATCACAGATACGCAGTATTTT.

The chain links TRBV2 to TRBJ1-6; 8 positions agree with TRBD1. The CDR3 runs 14 residues. V shed 6 bases and J 7 bases; nucleotides not matched to a gene: 5. The germline CDR1 and CDR2 sequences are SNHLY and FYNNEI. DNA of the CDR3: TGTGCCAGCAGGAGGGACAGGTTAAATTCACCCCTCCACTTT. Translating it yields CASRRDRLNSPLHF.

The chain combines TRBV18 with TRBJ1-2, with a weak D call TRBD1 (6 bases). The germline V gene encodes CDR1 KGHSH and CDR2 LQKENI. The V end was cut by 0 bases, the J end by 7 bases, with 18 bases between. The CDR3 is 16 amino acids. The CDR3 DNA is TGTGCCAGCTCACCACCAGCGGGACATGGTAATTTTGGCTACACCTTC. It translates to CASSPPAGHGNFGYTF.

The CDR3 here is CATHYQPQHF. The CDR3 DNA reads as TGTGCCACCCACTATCAGCCCCAGCATTTT. This chain connects TRBV28 to TRBJ1-5; no definite D call. Germline-derived CDR1 and CDR2 are MDHEN and SYDVKM. This CDR3 comprises 10 residues. V lost 10 bases and J 5 bases, leaving 6 bases between the germline ends.

The chain has TRBV10-3 and TRBJ2-2; D is uncertain. CDR1 and CDR2 from the germline V gene are ENHRY and SYGVKD. The CDR3 has 16 residues. Deletions cut 0 bases from V and 1 base from J, with 9 bases between. The CDR3 sequence: CAISESVTRNTGELFF. Written as DNA, the CDR3 is TGTGCCATCAGTGAGTCGGTGACACGGAACACCGGGGAGCTGTTTTTT.

This clone was detected only once. V and J are TRBV19 and TRBJ1-1; 11 bases agree with TRBD1. The junction had 9 bases not matched to a gene; V was cut back by 8 bases and J by 4 bases. Germline V gives CDR1 LNHDA, CDR2 SQIVND (reference sequence). The CDR3 contains 15 residues. The CDR3 loop reads CASSSGQGAFTEAFF. Here the CDR3 DNA reads TGTGCCAGTTCCTCAGGACAGGGGGCTTTCACTGAAGCTTTCTTT.